A selection of T cell receptor beta chains follows, all from one sample in a study of blood T cell repertoires in COVID-19. Some clones are missing from TCRdb's copy, which holds only in-frame ones; the method was immunoSEQ multiplex PCR. In the table there are about 110,000 clones, approximately 84% of which are singletons. Sequencing used peripheral blood. These receptors were taken from a human donor in a cohort sampled during active COVID-19. Each CDR3 is given with its conserved first and last residue. The order of the fields is D gene, clone size, V gene, J gene, CDR3 DNA, CDR3 protein. The D gene is left open where the match is weak. For some rows the clone size is stated as once, few or many, or as a class when expanded; others skip it.

>.|.|TRBV7-3|TRBJ2-1
TGTGCCAGCAGCTTAAGTGCGGGAAGGTACAATGAGCAGTTCTTC
CASSLSAGRYNEQFF
>TRBD1|few|TRBV6-5|TRBJ1-5
TGTGCCAGCAGTTCCTCCTCCCGACAGGGAGGCCAGCCCCAGCATTTT
CASSSSSRQGGQPQHF
>.|.|TRBV27|TRBJ2-4
TGTGCCAGCAGTCTGACAGGAGCCAAAAACATTCAGTACTTC
CASSLTGAKNIQYF
>.|.|TRBV2|TRBJ1-1
TGTGCCAGCAGTGACGGAGGGACGGGCACTGAAGCTTTCTTT
CASSDGGTGTEAFF
>.|.|TRBV7-9|TRBJ2-7
TGTGCCAGCAGCATTAGCGGAACCTACGAGCAGTACTTC
CASSISGTYEQYF
>.|once|TRBV29-1|TRBJ2-2
TGCAGCGTCCGCAGGGGCACCGGGGAGCTGTTTTTT
CSVRRGTGELFF
>.|.|TRBV3-1/TRBV3-2|TRBJ2-7
TGTGCCAGCAGCCTAAGTGGCGGAAGAGACGAGCAGTACTTC
CASSLSGGRDEQYF
>.|.|TRBV7-2|TRBJ1-1
TGTGCCAGCAGCCCCTTTATACAGAACACTGAAGCTTTCTTT
CASSPFIQNTEAFF
>.|.|TRBV4-3|TRBJ2-2
TGCGCCAGCAGCCTACCGATCGGGGGCACCGGGGAGCTGTTTTTT
CASSLPIGGTGELFF
>TRBD1|.|TRBV4-3|TRBJ2-1
TGCGCCAGCAGCCAAGCGGACAGGGTCACCTACAATGAGCAGTTCTTC
CASSQADRVTYNEQFF
>.|.|TRBV5-1|TRBJ2-7
TGCGCCAGCAGCCCTCGGCAGGACTCTCTATACGAGCAGTACTTC
CASSPRQDSLYEQYF
>TRBD1|.|TRBV7-9|TRBJ1-1
TGTGCCAGCAGCTTAGAATTAGGGGGACAGGGGATGACTGAAGCTTTCTTT
CASSLELGGQGMTEAFF
>.|.|TRBV27|TRBJ2-7
TGTGCCAGCAGTCCGCGGACAGTCTCCTACGAGCAGTACTTC
CASSPRTVSYEQYF
>.|.|TRBV3-1/TRBV3-2|TRBJ1-4
TGTGCCAGCAGCCAAGGAAGGCAGGGAAATGAAAAACTGTTTTTT
CASSQGRQGNEKLFF
>TRBD2|.|TRBV7-9|TRBJ2-1
TGTGCCAGCAGCCAATGGACTAGCGGGACTTCCTACAATGAGCAGTTCTTC
CASSQWTSGTSYNEQFF
>.|.|TRBV30|TRBJ1-6
TGTGCCTGGAGCTGGGAGGGGAGCTCACCCCTCCACTTT
CAWSWEGSSPLHF
>TRBD2|.|TRBV5-1|TRBJ2-2
TGCGCCAGCAGCTTGGAAGCGGGGGCAGGGGAGCTGTTTTTT
CASSLEAGAGELFF
>TRBD1|.|TRBV7-9|TRBJ1-2
TGTGCCAGCAGCTACGGACAGGATCGGGTCTATGGCTACACCTTC
CASSYGQDRVYGYTF
>TRBD1|.|TRBV19|TRBJ2-1
TGTGCCAGTAGTATAGGACAGGGGGCCTACAATGAGCAGTTCTTC
CASSIGQGAYNEQFF
>TRBD2|.|TRBV5-1|TRBJ2-2
TGCGCCAGCAGCTTGGAGGCTAGCGGAACCGGGGAGCTGTTTTTT
CASSLEASGTGELFF
>TRBD2|few|TRBV24-1|TRBJ2-5
TGTGCCACCAGTGATTCGGGGGAGGGTTCGGAGACCCAGTACTTC
CATSDSGEGSETQYF
>.|.|TRBV19|TRBJ2-5
TGTGCCAGTAGTACTAGCCGAGAGACCCAGTACTTC
CASSTSRETQYF
>.|.|TRBV11-2|TRBJ1-3
TGTGCCAGCAGCTTACCCTTAAACACCATATATTTT
CASSLPLNTIYF
>TRBD1|.|TRBV24-1|TRBJ2-1
TGTGCCACCAGTGATGAGGGGGCGGACGGGGCTTACAATGAGCAGTTCTTC
CATSDEGADGAYNEQFF
>.|.|TRBV5-8|TRBJ1-4
TGTGCCAGCAGCTTGGCGTTTCGGGAAGGAGGCCTGTTTTTT
CASSLAFREGGLFF
>.|.|TRBV3-1/TRBV3-2|TRBJ1-1
TGTGCCAGCAGCCACCTTAAAGGAGGGGCTGAAGCTTTCTTT
CASSHLKGGAEAFF
>.|.|TRBV7-2|TRBJ2-1
TGTGCCAGCAGCTTACGGGGGTCGTGGTCCTACAATGAGCAGTTCTTC
CASSLRGSWSYNEQFF
>TRBD1|.|TRBV18|TRBJ1-2
TGTGCCAGCTCAAGGGACAGGCACCTCTATGGCTACACCTTC
CASSRDRHLYGYTF
>TRBD1|.|TRBV7-2|TRBJ2-2
TGTGCCAGCAGTTCCGGGACAGGCTACACCGGGGAGCTGTTTTTT
CASSSGTGYTGELFF
>.|.|TRBV6-5|TRBJ1-1
TGTGCCAGCAGTTACACAGGGAACACTGAAGCTTTCTTT
CASSYTGNTEAFF
>.|.|TRBV3-1/TRBV3-2|TRBJ1-2
TGTGCCAGCAGCCAAGCCCCCGGGGCGGGGTATGGCTACACCTTC
CASSQAPGAGYGYTF
>TRBD1|.|TRBV30|TRBJ1-4
TGTGCCTACCTGATGAGGACAGGGGATGAAAAACTGTTTTTT
CAYLMRTGDEKLFF
>TRBD2|.|TRBV5-4|TRBJ2-1
TGTGCCAGCAGCTTCGCGGCGGGAGGACCCAATGAGCAGTTCTTC
CASSFAAGGPNEQFF
>.|.|TRBV27|TRBJ1-1
TGTGCCTGCCGGAGAGAACACCTGAACACTGAAGCTTTCTTT
CACRREHLNTEAFF
>.|.|TRBV4-1|TRBJ2-7
TGCGCCAGCAGCCAAGAAGGTTATCTTGGAGGCGAGCAGTACTTC
CASSQEGYLGGEQYF
>.|.|TRBV7-2|TRBJ2-1
TGTGCCAGCAGCTTACCCGGGATTGGAGGCAATGAGCAGTTCTTC
CASSLPGIGGNEQFF
>.|.|TRBV6-5|TRBJ1-3
TGTGCCAGCAAATCCGGACAGAACTCTGGAAACACCATATATTTT
CASKSGQNSGNTIYF
>.|.|TRBV7-2|TRBJ1-3
TGTGCCAGCAGCTTAGTCCGGGGAAACACCATATATTTT
CASSLVRGNTIYF
>TRBD1|few|TRBV19|TRBJ1-3
TGTGCCAGTAGCCTGACAGGGATTGGAAACACCATATATTTT
CASSLTGIGNTIYF
>.|.|TRBV18|TRBJ2-3
TGTGCCAGCTCACCCGCTGCAGGGTCGACAGATACGCAGTATTTT
CASSPAAGSTDTQYF
>TRBD1|.|TRBV3-1/TRBV3-2|TRBJ1-2
TGTGCCAGCAGCCCGGGACAGCGGATTGACGGCTACACCTTC
CASSPGQRIDGYTF
>.|few|TRBV15|TRBJ2-6
TGTGCCACCAGAGTAGCTGGGGCCAACGTCCTGACTTTC
CATRVAGANVLTF
>.|.|TRBV6-2/TRBV6-3|TRBJ2-7
TGTGCCAGCAGCCGCGTGGAGCTCTACGAGCAGTACTTC
CASSRVELYEQYF
>TRBD1|.|TRBV7-2|TRBJ1-5
TGTGCCAGCAGTCAAGACAGGGGTCAGCCCCAGCATTTT
CASSQDRGQPQHF
>TRBD2|.|TRBV5-1|TRBJ2-1
TGCGCCAGCAGCTTGGGGAGCGGGAGCAATGAGCAGTTCTTC
CASSLGSGSNEQFF
>TRBD1|.|TRBV7-2|TRBJ2-2
TGTGCCAGCAGCCCGACAGGGGGTCCCACCGGGGAGCTGTTTTTT
CASSPTGGPTGELFF
>.|.|TRBV30|TRBJ1-2
TGTGCCTGGAGTGTAGGAGGCAAAAACTATGGCTACACCTTC
CAWSVGGKNYGYTF
>TRBD1|.|TRBV24-1|TRBJ1-2
TGTGCCACCAGTGATCCGGGACAGGGATTAGGGGGCTACACCTTC
CATSDPGQGLGGYTF
>.|.|TRBV4-1|TRBJ1-4
TGCGCCAGCAGCCAAGGAATAGTCAACACTAATGAAAAACTGTTTTTT
CASSQGIVNTNEKLFF
>TRBD1|.|TRBV7-2|TRBJ1-2
TGTGCCAGCAGCTTGGGAGGACAGGTCTATGGCTACACCTTC
CASSLGGQVYGYTF
>TRBD1|.|TRBV5-1|TRBJ1-1
TGCGCCAGAATTGGAACAGGGGCACTGAACACTGAAGCTTTCTTT
CARIGTGALNTEAFF
>.|.|TRBV30|TRBJ1-2
TGTGCCTGGATGGGGGGGTTCCCCAACTATGGCTACACCTTC
CAWMGGFPNYGYTF
>TRBD1|once|TRBV6-5|TRBJ1-1
TGTGCCAGCAGCGACAGGGGGGAGACCACTGAAGCTTTCTTT
CASSDRGETTEAFF
>TRBD1|.|TRBV18|TRBJ1-4
TGTGCCAGCTCCTACGACAGGGCTTCTGAAAAACTGTTTTTT
CASSYDRASEKLFF